This TCR beta chain was obtained from a study of response to subunit inactivated influenza vaccine. This clonotype was seen a handful of times. The CDR3 is 16 residues long. V was clipped by 0 bases and J by 5 bases, with 13 bases between them. CDR1 is MNHEY, CDR2 SVGAGI, per germline. TCRdb fed the RT-PCR reads into MiXCR, producing one record per CDR3 protein. The sample yields 610,000 or so distinct CDR3 sequences, 12% to 15% seen once. This chain connects TRBV6-5 to TRBJ2-2, with D unresolved. The sequenced sample was PBMCs from blood, obtained approximately 12 days after vaccination. The source of this sequence is a man in his fifties or sixties who received an inactivated influenza vaccine. The CDR3, as DNA: TGTGCCAGCAGTTACTCGCCAGGCACCGGGACCGGGGAGCTGTTTTTT. It is translated as CASSYSPGTGTGELFF.